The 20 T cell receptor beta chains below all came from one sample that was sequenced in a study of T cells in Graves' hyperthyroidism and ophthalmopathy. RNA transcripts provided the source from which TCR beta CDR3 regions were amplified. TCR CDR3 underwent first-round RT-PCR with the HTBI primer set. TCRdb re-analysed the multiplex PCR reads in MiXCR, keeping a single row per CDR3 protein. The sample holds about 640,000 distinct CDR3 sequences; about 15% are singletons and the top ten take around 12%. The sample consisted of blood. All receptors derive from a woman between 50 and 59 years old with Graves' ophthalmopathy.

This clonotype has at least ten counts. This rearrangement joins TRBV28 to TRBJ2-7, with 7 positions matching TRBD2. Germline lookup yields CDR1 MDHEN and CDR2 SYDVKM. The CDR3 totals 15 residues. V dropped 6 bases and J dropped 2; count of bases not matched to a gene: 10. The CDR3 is CASRPPPAGTYEQYF. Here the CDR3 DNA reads TGTGCCAGCAGACCCCCACCAGCGGGAACCTACGAGCAGTACTTC.

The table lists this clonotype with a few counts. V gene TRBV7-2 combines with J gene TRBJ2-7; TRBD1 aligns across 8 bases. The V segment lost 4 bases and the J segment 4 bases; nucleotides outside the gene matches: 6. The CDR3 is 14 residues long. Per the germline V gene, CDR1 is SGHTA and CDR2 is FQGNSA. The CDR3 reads CASSSTGVLYEQYF. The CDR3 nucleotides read TGTGCCAGCAGCTCGACAGGGGTCCTATACGAGCAGTACTTC.

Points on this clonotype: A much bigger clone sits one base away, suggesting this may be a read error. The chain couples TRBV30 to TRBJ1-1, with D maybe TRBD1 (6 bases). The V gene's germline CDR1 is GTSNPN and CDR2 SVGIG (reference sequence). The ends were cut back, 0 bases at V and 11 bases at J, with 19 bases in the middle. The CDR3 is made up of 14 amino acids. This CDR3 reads CAWSVTPDRWRAFF. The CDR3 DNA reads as TGTGCCTGGAGTGTAACCCCCGACAGGTGGAGGGCTTTCTTT.

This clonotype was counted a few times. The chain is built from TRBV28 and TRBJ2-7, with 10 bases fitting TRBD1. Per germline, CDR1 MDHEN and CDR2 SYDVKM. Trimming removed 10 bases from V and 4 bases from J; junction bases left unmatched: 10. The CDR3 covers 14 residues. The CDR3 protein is CAITPGQGLYEQYF. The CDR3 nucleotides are TGTGCCATTACGCCGGGACAGGGGCTATACGAGCAGTACTTC.

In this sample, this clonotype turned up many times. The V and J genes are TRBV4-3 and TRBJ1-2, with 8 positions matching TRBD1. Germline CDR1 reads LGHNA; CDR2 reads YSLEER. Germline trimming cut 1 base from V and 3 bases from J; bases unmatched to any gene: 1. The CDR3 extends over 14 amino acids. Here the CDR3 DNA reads TGCGCCAGCAGCCAAGGGACAGGGCACTATGGCTACACCTTC. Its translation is CASSQGTGHYGYTF.

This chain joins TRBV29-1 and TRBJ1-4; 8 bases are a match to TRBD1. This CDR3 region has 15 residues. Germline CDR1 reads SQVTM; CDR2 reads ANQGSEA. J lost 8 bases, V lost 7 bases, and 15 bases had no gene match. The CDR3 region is CSARPGTGGDEKLFF. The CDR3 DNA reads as TGCAGCGCCCGTCCCGGGACAGGAGGGGACGAAAAACTGTTTTTT.

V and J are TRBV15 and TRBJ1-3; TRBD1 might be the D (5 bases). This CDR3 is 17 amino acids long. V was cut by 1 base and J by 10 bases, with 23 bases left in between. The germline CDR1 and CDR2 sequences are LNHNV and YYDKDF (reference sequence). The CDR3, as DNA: TGTGCCACCAGCAGAGCGACAGCAAACTTTCAAAAGAGGACCATATATTTT. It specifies CATSRATANFQKRTIYF.

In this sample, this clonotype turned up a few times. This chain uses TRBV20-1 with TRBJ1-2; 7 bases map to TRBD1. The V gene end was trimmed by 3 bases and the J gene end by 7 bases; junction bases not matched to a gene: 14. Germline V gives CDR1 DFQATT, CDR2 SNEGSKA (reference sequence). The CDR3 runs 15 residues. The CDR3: CSASSTGFLLSGYTF. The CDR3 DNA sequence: TGCAGTGCTAGCTCGACAGGGTTTCTTCTAAGTGGCTACACCTTC.

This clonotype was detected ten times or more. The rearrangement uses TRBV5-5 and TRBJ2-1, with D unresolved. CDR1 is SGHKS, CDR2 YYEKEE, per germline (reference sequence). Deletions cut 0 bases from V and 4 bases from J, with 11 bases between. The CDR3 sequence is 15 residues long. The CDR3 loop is CASSLELTPYNEQFF. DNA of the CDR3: TGTGCCAGCAGCTTGGAACTGACCCCTTACAATGAGCAGTTCTTC.

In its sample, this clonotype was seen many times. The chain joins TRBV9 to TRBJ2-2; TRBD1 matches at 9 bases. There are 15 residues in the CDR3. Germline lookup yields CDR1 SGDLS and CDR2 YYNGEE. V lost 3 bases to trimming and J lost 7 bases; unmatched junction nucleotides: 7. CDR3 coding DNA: TGTGCCAGCAGCGCGACACAGGGGGCGATCGGGGAGCTGTTTTTT. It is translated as CASSATQGAIGELFF.

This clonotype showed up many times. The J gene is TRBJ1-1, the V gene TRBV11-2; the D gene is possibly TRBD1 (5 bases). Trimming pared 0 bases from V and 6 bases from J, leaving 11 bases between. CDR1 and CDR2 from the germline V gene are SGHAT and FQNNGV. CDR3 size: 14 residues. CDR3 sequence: CASSLDRGWAEAFF. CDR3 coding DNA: TGTGCCAGCAGCTTAGATCGGGGGTGGGCTGAAGCTTTCTTT.

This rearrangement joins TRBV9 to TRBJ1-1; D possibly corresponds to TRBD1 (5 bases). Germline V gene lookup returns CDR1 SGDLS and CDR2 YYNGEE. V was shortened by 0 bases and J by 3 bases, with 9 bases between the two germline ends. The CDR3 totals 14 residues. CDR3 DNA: TGTGCCAGCAGCGTAGACCAGGGTTACACTGAAGCTTTCTTT. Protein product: CASSVDQGYTEAFF.

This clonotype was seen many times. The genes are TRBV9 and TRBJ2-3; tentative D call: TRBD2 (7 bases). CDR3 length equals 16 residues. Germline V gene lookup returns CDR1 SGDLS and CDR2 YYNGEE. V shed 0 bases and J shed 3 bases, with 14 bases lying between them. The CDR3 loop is CASSVAIGGQTDTQYF. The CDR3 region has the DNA TGTGCCAGCAGCGTAGCTATCGGGGGGCAGACAGATACGCAGTATTTT.

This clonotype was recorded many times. The CDR3: CAWRGTNFYEQYF. The CDR3 bases are TGTGCCTGGAGGGGGACTAACTTCTACGAGCAGTACTTC. V and J are TRBV30 and TRBJ2-7; TRBD2 aligns across 7 bases. Germline V gene data show CDR1 as GTSNPN and CDR2 as SVGIG (reference sequence). This CDR3 has 13 amino acids. Losses at the gene ends were 3 bases for V and 3 bases for J; bases not matched to a gene: 5.

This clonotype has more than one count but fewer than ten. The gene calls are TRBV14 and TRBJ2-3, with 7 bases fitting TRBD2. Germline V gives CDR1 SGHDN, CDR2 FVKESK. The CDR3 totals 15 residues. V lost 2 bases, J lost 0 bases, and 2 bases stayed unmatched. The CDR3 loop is CASSQRSGSTDTQYF. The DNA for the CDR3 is TGTGCCAGCAGCCAACGTAGCGGGAGCACAGATACGCAGTATTTT.

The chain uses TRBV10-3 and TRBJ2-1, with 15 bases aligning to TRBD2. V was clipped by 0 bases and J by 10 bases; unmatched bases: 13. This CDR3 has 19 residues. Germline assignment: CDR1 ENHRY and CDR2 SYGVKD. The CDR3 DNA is TGTGCCATCAGTGAGTCCGCGGGGACTAGCGGGAGGAGGGCTTGGGAGCAGTTCTTC. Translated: CAISESAGTSGRRAWEQFF.

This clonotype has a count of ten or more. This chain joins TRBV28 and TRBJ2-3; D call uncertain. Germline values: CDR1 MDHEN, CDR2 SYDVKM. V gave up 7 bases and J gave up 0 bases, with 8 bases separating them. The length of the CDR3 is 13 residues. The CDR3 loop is CASTRASTDTQYF. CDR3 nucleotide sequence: TGTGCCAGCACCCGCGCAAGCACAGATACGCAGTATTTT.

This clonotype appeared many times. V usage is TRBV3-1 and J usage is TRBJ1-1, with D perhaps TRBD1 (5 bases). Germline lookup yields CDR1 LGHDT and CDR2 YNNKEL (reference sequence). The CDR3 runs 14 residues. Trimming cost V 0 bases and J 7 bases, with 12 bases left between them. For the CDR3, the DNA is TGTGCCAGCAGCCAAGATGATAGGGGAGTTGAAGCTTTCTTT. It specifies CASSQDDRGVEAFF.

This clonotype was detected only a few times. DNA for the CDR3: TGCGCCAGCAGCCAAGATCAGTTTATCGGGGAGGCCCGGTCGGCTTTCTTT. Its translation is CASSQDQFIGEARSAFF. The V gene is TRBV4-3, the J gene TRBJ1-1, with no clear D. This CDR3 region has 17 residues. V was cut by 0 bases and J by 11 bases, with 25 bases left in between. Germline V gene sequence: CDR1 LGHNA, CDR2 YSLEER.

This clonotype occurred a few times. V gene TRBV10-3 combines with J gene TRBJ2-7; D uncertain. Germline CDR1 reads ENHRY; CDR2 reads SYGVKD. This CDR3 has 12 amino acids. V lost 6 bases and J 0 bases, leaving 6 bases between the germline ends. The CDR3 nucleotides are TGTGCCATCAGGTCTAGCTCCTACGAGCAGTACTTC. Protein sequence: CAIRSSSYEQYF.